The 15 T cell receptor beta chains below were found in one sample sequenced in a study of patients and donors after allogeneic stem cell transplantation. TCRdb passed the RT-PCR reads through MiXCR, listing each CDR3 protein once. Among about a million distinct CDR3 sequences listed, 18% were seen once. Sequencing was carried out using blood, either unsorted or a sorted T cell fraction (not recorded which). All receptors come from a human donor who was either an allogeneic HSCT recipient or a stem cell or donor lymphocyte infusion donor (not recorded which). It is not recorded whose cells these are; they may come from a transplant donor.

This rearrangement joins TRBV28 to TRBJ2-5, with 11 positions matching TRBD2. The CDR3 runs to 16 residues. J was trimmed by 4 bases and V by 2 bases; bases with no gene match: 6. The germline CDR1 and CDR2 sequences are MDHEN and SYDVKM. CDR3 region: CASSLVVAGGPETQYF. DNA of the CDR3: TGTGCCAGCAGTTTAGTGGTAGCGGGGGGGCCAGAGACCCAGTACTTC.

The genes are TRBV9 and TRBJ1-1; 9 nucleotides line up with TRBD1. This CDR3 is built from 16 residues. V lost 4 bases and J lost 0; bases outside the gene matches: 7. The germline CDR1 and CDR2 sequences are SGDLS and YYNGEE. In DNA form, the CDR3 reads TGTGCCAGCAGCCCGCGGGACAGGGCTTTGAACACTGAAGCTTTCTTT. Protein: CASSPRDRALNTEAFF.

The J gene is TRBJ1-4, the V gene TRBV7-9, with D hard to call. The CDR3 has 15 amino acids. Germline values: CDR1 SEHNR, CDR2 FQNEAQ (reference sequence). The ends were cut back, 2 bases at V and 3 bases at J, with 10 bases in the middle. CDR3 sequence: CASSLSGISNEKLFF. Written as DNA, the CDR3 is TGTGCCAGCAGCTTATCCGGGATTTCTAATGAAAAACTGTTTTTT.

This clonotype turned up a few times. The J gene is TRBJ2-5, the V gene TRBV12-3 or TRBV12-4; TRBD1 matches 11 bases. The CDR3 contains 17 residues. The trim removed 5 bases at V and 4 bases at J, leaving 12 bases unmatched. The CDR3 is CASSGNQDRGRGETQYF. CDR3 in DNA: TGTGCCAGCAGTGGGAACCAGGACAGGGGGCGCGGAGAGACCCAGTACTTC.

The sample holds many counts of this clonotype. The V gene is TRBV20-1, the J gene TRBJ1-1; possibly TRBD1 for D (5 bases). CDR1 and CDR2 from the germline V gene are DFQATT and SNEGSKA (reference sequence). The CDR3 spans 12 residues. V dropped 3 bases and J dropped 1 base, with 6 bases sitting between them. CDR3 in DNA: TGCAGTGCTAGGGGGCCGAACACTGAAGCTTTCTTT. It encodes CSARGPNTEAFF.

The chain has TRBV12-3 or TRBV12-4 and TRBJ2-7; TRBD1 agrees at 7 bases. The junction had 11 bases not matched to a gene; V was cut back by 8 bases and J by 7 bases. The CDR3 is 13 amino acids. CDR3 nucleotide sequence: TGTGCCAGCGTTGGACAGGCGTCGGGAGAGCAGTACTTC. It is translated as CASVGQASGEQYF.

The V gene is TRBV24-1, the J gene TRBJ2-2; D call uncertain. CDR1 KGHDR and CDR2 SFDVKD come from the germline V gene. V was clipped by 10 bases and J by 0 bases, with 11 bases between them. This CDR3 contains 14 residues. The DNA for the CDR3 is TGTGCCACTGGGGAAAGGTCGAACACCGGGGAGCTGTTTTTT. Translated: CATGERSNTGELFF.

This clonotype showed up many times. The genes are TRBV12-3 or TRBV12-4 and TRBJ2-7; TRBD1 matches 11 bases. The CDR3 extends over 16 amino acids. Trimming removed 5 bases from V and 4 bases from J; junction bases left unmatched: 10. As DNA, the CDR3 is TGTGCCAGCAGTCCTCACGACCGGGACAGGGGGTACGAGCAGTACTTC. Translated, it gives CASSPHDRDRGYEQYF.

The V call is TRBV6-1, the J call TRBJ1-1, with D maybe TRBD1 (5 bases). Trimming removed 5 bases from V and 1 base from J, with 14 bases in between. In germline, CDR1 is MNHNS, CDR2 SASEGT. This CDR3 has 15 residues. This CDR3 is CASSKLGRKNTEAFF. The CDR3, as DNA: TGTGCCAGCAGTAAATTGGGACGGAAGAACACTGAAGCTTTCTTT.

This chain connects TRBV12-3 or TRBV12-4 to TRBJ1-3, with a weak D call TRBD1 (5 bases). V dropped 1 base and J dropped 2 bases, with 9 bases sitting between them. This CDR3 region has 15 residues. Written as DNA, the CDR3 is TGTGCCAGCAGTTTAGTGGGGGAGACTGGAAACACCATATATTTT. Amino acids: CASSLVGETGNTIYF.

The DNA for the CDR3 is TGTGCCAGCAGCTTAACGAGGGACTCACGGGATGAGCAGTTCTTC. Encoded protein: CASSLTRDSRDEQFF. This chain uses TRBV7-3 with TRBJ2-1; the D gene is possibly TRBD2 (6 bases). Germline-derived CDR1 and CDR2 are SGHTA and FQGTGA. This CDR3 spans 15 amino acids. V was shortened by 0 bases and J by 8 bases, with 14 bases between the two germline ends.

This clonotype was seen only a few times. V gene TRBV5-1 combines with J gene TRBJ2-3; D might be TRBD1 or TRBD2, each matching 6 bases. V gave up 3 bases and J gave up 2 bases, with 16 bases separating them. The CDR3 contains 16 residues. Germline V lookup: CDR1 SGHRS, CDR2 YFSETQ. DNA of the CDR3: TGCGCCAGCAGCTGGGGGGACACTCATCACACAGATACGCAGTATTTT. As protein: CASSWGDTHHTDTQYF.

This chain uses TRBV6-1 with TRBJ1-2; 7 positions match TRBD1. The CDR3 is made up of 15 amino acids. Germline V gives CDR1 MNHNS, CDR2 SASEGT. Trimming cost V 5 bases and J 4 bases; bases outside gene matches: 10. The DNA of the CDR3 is TGTGCCAGCAGTCCGCGACAGGGTTGGGTCTATGGCTACACCTTC. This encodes CASSPRQGWVYGYTF.

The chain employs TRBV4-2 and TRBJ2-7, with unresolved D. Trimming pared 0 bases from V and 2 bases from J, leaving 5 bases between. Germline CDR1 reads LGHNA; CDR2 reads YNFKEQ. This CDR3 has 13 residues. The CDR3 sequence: CASSQDFTYEQYF. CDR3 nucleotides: TGTGCCAGCAGCCAAGATTTCACCTACGAGCAGTACTTC.

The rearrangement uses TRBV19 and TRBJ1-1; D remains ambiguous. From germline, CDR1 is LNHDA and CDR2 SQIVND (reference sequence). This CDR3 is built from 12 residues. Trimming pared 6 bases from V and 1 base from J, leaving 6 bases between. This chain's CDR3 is CASSGTNTEAFF. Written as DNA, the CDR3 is TGTGCCAGTAGCGGAACGAACACTGAAGCTTTCTTT.